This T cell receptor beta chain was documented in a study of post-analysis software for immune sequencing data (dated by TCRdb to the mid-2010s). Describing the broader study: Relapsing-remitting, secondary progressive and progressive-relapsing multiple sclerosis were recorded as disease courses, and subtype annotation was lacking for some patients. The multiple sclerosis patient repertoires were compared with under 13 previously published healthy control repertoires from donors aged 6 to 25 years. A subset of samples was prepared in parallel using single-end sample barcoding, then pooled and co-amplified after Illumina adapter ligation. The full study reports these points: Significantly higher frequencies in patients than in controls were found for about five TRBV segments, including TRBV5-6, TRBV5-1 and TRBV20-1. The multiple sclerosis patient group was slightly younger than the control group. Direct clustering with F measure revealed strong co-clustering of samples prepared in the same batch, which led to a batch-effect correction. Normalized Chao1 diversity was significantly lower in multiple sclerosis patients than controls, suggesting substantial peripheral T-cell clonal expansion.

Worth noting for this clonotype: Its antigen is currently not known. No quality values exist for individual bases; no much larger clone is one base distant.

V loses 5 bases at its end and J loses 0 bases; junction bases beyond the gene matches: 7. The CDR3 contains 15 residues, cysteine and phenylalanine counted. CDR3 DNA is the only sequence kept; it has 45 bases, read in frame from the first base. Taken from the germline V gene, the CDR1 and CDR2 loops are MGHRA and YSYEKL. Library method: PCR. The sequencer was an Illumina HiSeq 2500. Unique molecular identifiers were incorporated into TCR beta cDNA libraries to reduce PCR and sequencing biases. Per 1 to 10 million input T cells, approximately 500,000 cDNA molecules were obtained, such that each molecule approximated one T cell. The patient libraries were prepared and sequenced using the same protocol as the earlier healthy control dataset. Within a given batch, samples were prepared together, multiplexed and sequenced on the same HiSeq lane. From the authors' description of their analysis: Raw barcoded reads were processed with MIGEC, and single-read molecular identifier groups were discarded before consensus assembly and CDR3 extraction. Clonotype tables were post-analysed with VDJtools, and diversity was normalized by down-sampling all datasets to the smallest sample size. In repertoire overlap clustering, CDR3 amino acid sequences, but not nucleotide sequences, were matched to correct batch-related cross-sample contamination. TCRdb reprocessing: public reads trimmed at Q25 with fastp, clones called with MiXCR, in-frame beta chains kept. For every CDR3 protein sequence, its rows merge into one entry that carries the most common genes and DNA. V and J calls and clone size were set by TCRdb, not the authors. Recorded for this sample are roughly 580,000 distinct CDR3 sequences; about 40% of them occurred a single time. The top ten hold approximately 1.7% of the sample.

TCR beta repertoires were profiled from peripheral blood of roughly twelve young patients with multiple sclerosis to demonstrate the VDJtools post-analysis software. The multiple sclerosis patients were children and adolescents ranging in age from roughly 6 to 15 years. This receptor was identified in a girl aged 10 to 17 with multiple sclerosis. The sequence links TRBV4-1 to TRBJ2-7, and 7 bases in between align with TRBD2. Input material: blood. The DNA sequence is TGCGCCAGCAGCTCCCTAGCGGTGGGCTCCTACGAGCAGTACTTC. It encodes CASSSLAVGSYEQYF.